The 20 T cell receptor beta chains in this list originate from one sample, sequenced in a study of control samples from healthy donors and cancer patients. TCRdb's copy holds only in-frame clones and misses some; the assay was immunoSEQ multiplex PCR. The profile shows about 140,000 clones, under 95% of them singletons. Sequencing used blood. The receptors here all came from a middle-aged man in good health.

The rearrangement links TRBV5-6 to TRBJ2-4; a possible D gene is TRBD2 (6 bases). This CDR3 spans 14 amino acids. Trimming cost V 7 bases and J 2 bases, with 13 bases left between them. Germline V gene sequence: CDR1 SGHDT, CDR2 YYEEEE. The CDR3 reads CASGVRGTKNIQYF. CDR3 in DNA: TGTGCCAGCGGCGTCCGGGGGACCAAAAACATTCAGTACTTC. Drawing the rest from reference TRBV5-6 and TRBJ2-4, the complete variable domain is DAGVTQSPTHLIKTRGQQVTLRCSPKSGHDTVSWYQQALGQGPQFIFQYYEEEERQRGNFPDRFSGHQFPNYSSELNVNALLLGDSALYLCASGVRGTKNIQYFGAGTRLSVL.

Only one count was recorded for this clone. One end of the junction is discordant with germline, which a read error may explain. V is TRBV6-1 and J is TRBJ1-2; 7 bases agree with TRBD1. CDR1 and CDR2 from the germline V gene are MNHNS and SASEGT. The CDR3 contains 14 residues. As DNA, the CDR3 is TGTGCCAGCAGCCTGGCGACAGGGAACTCTGGCTACACCTTC. Protein product: CASSLATGNSGYTF.

The gene calls are TRBV5-6 and TRBJ2-1, with 8 nucleotides matching TRBD2. Losses at the gene ends were 6 bases for V and 5 bases for J; bases not matched to a gene: 10. Germline-derived CDR1 and CDR2 are SGHDT and YYEEEE. The CDR3 is 15 residues long. For the CDR3, the DNA is TGTGCCAGCAACTCACCGGGGGGGCCGGACAATGAGCAGTTCTTC. This codes for CASNSPGGPDNEQFF.

This rearrangement joins TRBV11-2 to TRBJ1-1, with D perhaps matching TRBD1 (5 bases). Trimming removed 5 bases at V and 1 base at J, with 23 bases between. The CDR3 is made up of 18 amino acids. Germline lookup yields CDR1 SGHAT and CDR2 FQNNGV. The CDR3 DNA sequence: TGTGCCAGCAGCATCCTCCGGCCAGGGCGCGTTTGGAACACTGAAGCTTTCTTT. It translates to CASSILRPGRVWNTEAFF.

V usage is TRBV30 and J usage is TRBJ1-6; no definite D call. CDR1 and CDR2 from the germline V gene are GTSNPN and SVGIG (reference sequence). The CDR3 runs to 13 residues. V gave up 0 bases and J gave up 7 bases, with 7 bases separating them. CDR3 nucleotides: TGTGCCTGGAGTGTACCGGGAAATTCACCCCTCCACTTT. Protein sequence: CAWSVPGNSPLHF.

Points on this clone: Different DNA sequences within this sample yield the same CDR3. The chain employs TRBV6-4 and TRBJ1-6; D not certain. Deletions cut 0 bases from V and 5 bases from J, with 2 bases between. The CDR3 consists of 13 residues. Germline V CDR1 and CDR2: MRHNA, SNTAGT. The CDR3 reads CASSDSDNSPLHF. CDR3 bases: TGTGCCAGCAGTGACTCGGATAATTCACCCCTCCACTTT.

This chain joins TRBV6-6 and TRBJ1-2; 12 nucleotides agree with TRBD1. V lost 6 bases and J lost 8; bases outside the gene matches: 7. The length of the CDR3 is 14 residues. Germline V gives CDR1 MNHNY, CDR2 SVGAGI (reference sequence). CDR3 sequence: CASRMGQGAGGYTF. As DNA, the CDR3 is TGTGCCAGCAGAATGGGACAGGGGGCTGGCGGCTACACCTTC.

This chain uses TRBV29-1 with TRBJ1-4; D ambiguous. This CDR3 region has 15 residues. The V end was cut by 3 bases, the J end by 4 bases, with 15 bases between. In germline, CDR1 is SQVTM, CDR2 ANQGSEA. In DNA, the CDR3 is TGCAGCGTTGAGAAAGGACGGGGAGATAATGAAAAACTGTTTTTT. It is translated as CSVEKGRGDNEKLFF. The complete variable domain, with remaining parts taken from reference TRBV29-1 and TRBJ1-4, reads SAVISQKPSRDICQRGTSLTIQCQVDSQVTMMFWYRQQPGQSLTLIATANQGSEATYESGFVIDKFPISRPNLTFSTLTVSNMSPEDSSIYLCSVEKGRGDNEKLFFGSGTQLSVL.

This clone has only a few counts. CDR3 in amino acids: CASSQRFGEKLFF. The CDR3 nucleotides are TGTGCCAGCAGCCAGCGCTTCGGTGAAAAACTGTTTTTT. This chain links TRBV3-1 (or the pseudogene TRBV3-2) with TRBJ1-4; D unclear. V lost 3 bases and J lost 7, with 9 bases in between. Germline values: CDR1 LGHDT, CDR2 YNNKEL (reference sequence). The length of the CDR3 is 13 residues.

The chain combines TRBV2 with TRBJ2-3, with 7 bases lining up with TRBD2. This CDR3 is built from 15 residues. Germline V CDR1 and CDR2: SNHLY, FYNNEI. V was pared by 3 bases and J by 4 bases, with 7 bases of the junction left unmatched. Here the CDR3 DNA reads TGTGCCAGCAGTGACCGGACTAGAGGGTCAGATACGCAGTATTTT. This encodes CASSDRTRGSDTQYF.

The chain recombines TRBV7-8 with TRBJ2-4; possible D gene TRBD2, 5 bases. Germline CDR1 reads SGHVS; CDR2 reads FQNEAQ. This CDR3 is built from 15 residues. The ends were cut back, 3 bases at V and 5 bases at J, with 14 bases in the middle. The CDR3 DNA follows: TGTGCCAGCAGCTTGTCTTGGGTGAGGGAAAACATTCAGTACTTC. This sequence encodes CASSLSWVRENIQYF. Supplemented by reference TRBV7-8 and TRBJ2-4, the full variable domain reads GAGVSQSPRYKVAKRGQDVALRCDPISGHVSLFWYQQALGQGPEFLTYFQNEAQLDKSGLPSDRFFAERPEGSVSTLKIQRTQQEDSAVYLCASSLSWVRENIQYFGAGTRLSVL.

V and J are TRBV10-2 and TRBJ2-5, with D tentatively TRBD2 (6 bases). The V gene's germline CDR1 is WSHSY and CDR2 SAAADI. The V end lost 4 bases, the J end lost 3 bases, and 9 bases lay between the germline ends. The CDR3 is 13 amino acids. The CDR3 loop is CASSVRGKETQYF. The DNA for the CDR3 is TGCGCCAGCAGTGTTCGGGGGAAAGAGACCCAGTACTTC.

The chain recombines TRBV7-2 with TRBJ2-7; either TRBD1 or TRBD2 may supply D (5 bases each). V lost 1 base and J lost 12, with 16 bases in between. The CDR3 sequence is 13 residues long. Germline CDR1 SGHTA, CDR2 FQGNSA. In DNA form, the CDR3 reads TGTGCCAGCAGCTTAGTTGTCCCCTTGAGGGGGTACTTC. Protein: CASSLVVPLRGYF.

This clone was seen only a few times. The chain couples TRBV7-2 to TRBJ1-1; 8 nucleotides align to TRBD1. The germline V gene has CDR1 SGHTA and CDR2 FQGNSA. V dropped 5 bases and J dropped 2; count of bases not matched to a gene: 4. The CDR3 has 14 amino acids. CDR3 bases: TGTGCCAGCAGCAGACAGGGGTTTAACACTGAAGCTTTCTTT. Translated, it gives CASSRQGFNTEAFF.

The chain uses TRBV18 and TRBJ2-5, with D perhaps TRBD2 (5 bases). The germline V and J ends were trimmed by 3 bases and 3 bases, with 14 bases remaining between them. Germline lookup yields CDR1 KGHSH and CDR2 LQKENI. The CDR3 consists of 15 residues. CDR3 in DNA: TGTGCCAGCTCACCTCAGTCGGACGGGAAAGAGACCCAGTACTTC. This encodes CASSPQSDGKETQYF.

The J gene is TRBJ2-2, the V gene TRBV2, with TRBD1 identical over 9 bases. Germline loops: CDR1 SNHLY, CDR2 FYNNEI. The ends lost 8 bases at V and 6 bases at J; junction bases unmatched: 7. This CDR3 has 14 residues. The CDR3 sequence: CASQPGQGPGELFF. CDR3 bases: TGTGCCAGCCAACCGGGACAGGGCCCCGGGGAGCTGTTTTTT.

The CDR3: CASSLEAGGSYNEQFF. CDR3 coding DNA: TGTGCCAGCAGCTTAGAAGCGGGGGGCTCCTACAATGAGCAGTTCTTC. The chain employs TRBV7-6 and TRBJ2-1; 9 bases match TRBD2. CDR3 size: 16 residues. Germline values: CDR1 SGHVS, CDR2 FNYEAQ. Trimming took 1 base from V and 0 from J; bases not matched to a gene: 1.

J is TRBJ1-5 and V is TRBV24-1; TRBD1 matches 11 bases. Germline V lookup: CDR1 KGHDR, CDR2 SFDVKD. This CDR3 comprises 16 residues. After removal of 4 bases from V and 7 bases from J, the junction contained 8 bases not matched to a gene. The CDR3 bases are TGTGCCACCAGTGACTCCGGGACAGGGGGAAAACAGCCCCAGCATTTT. This translates into CATSDSGTGGKQPQHF.

This chain uses TRBV12-3 or TRBV12-4 with TRBJ2-1, with 7 bases aligning to TRBD2. V shed 4 bases, J shed 6 bases, and the junction held 3 bases outside the gene matches. The CDR3 loop spans 13 amino acids. The chain's CDR3 is CASSWRTSNEQFF. The CDR3 bases are TGTGCCAGCAGTTGGAGGACTAGCAATGAGCAGTTCTTC.

The rearrangement uses TRBV27 and TRBJ1-5; tentatively, D is TRBD1 (5 bases). The V end lost 2 bases, the J end lost 6 bases, and 8 bases lay between the germline ends. The germline gives CDR1 MNHEY, CDR2 SMNVEV (reference sequence). This CDR3 spans 13 amino acids. The CDR3 here is CASSLGGGQPQHF. CDR3 in DNA: TGTGCCAGCAGTTTAGGGGGTGGTCAGCCCCAGCATTTT.